Listed here are 29 T cell receptor beta chains from one sample, sequenced in a study of Tregs in tolerant kidney transplant recipients. Measured with immunoSEQ multiplex PCR; TCRdb has only the in-frame clones, and not every one. The sample holds approximately 260,000 clones, around 81% seen once. Sequences were obtained from CD4+ T cells from blood. Every receptor here comes from a human donor in good health.

The chain couples TRBV11-3 to TRBJ2-1; 10 bases align to TRBD2. Germline values: CDR1 SGHNT, CDR2 YENEEA. V lost 3 bases and J lost 9; bases outside the gene matches: 8. This CDR3 has 15 residues. CDR3 bases: TGTGCCAGCAGCTTGTTGAGCGGGGGGGCCAGTGAGCAGTTCTTC. Translated, it gives CASSLLSGGASEQFF. Full variable domain (rest looked up from reference TRBV11-3 and TRBJ2-1): EAGVVQSPRYKIIEKKQPVAFWCNPISGHNTLYWYLQNLGQGPELLIRYENEEAVDDSQLPKDRFSAERLKGVDSTLKIQPAELGDSAVYLCASSLLSGGASEQFFGPGTRLTVL.

The rearrangement joins TRBV5-8 to TRBJ2-1, with TRBD2 as a possible D gene (7 bases). CDR1 is SGHTS, CDR2 YDEGEE, per germline. CDR3 size: 15 residues. Trimming cost V 5 bases and J 1 base, with 13 bases left between them. The CDR3 bases are TGTGCCAGCAGTATGAGGGGGGGGTCCTACAATGAGCAGTTCTTC. Residues: CASSMRGGSYNEQFF.

The chain carries TRBV7-9 and TRBJ1-1; no reliable D call. V lost 5 bases, J lost 0 bases, and 19 bases lay in between. The CDR3 runs 17 residues. Germline V gene data show CDR1 as SEHNR and CDR2 as FQNEAQ (reference sequence). This CDR3 reads CASSPQGLSSMNTEAFF. CDR3 nucleotide sequence: TGTGCCAGCAGCCCGCAAGGGCTTTCTTCGATGAACACTGAAGCTTTCTTT. Variable domain in full (rest from reference TRBV7-9 and TRBJ1-1): DTGVSQNPRHKITKRGQNVTFRCDPISEHNRLYWYRQTLGQGPEFLTYFQNEAQLEKSRLLSDRFSAERPKGSFSTLEIQRTEQGDSAMYLCASSPQGLSSMNTEAFFGQGTRLTVV.

This rearrangement joins TRBV27 to TRBJ1-5; D unclear. There are 17 residues in the CDR3. Germline CDR1 is MNHEY and CDR2 is SMNVEV (reference sequence). V lost 7 bases to trimming and J lost 0 bases, with 19 bases between them. CDR3 nucleotide sequence: TGTGCCAGCAATCCCCGGTGGCAGGACCTTAGCAATCAGCCCCAGCATTTT. Protein product: CASNPRWQDLSNQPQHF.

This clone was observed a handful of times. CDR3 loop: CASSYPGLISYNEQFF. DNA of the CDR3: TGTGCCAGCAGTTACCCGGGACTCATCTCCTACAATGAGCAGTTCTTC. This sequence joins TRBV6-8 and TRBJ2-1, with D possibly TRBD2 on 6 matching bases. V was clipped by 2 bases and J by 0 bases, with 11 bases between them. Germline CDR1 is MNHGY and CDR2 is SAAAGT. The CDR3 is 16 amino acids.

The chain recombines TRBV10-3 with TRBJ2-3; no firm D call. Germline-derived CDR1 and CDR2 are ENHRY and SYGVKD. V shed 4 bases and J shed 0 bases, with 8 bases lying between them. The CDR3 has 14 amino acids. In DNA, the CDR3 is TGTGCCATCAGTGGAAGGCTAAGCACAGATACGCAGTATTTT. As protein: CAISGRLSTDTQYF.

V is TRBV2 and J is TRBJ1-4, with D maybe TRBD1 (5 bases). CDR1 and CDR2 from the germline V gene are SNHLY and FYNNEI. The CDR3 has 14 amino acids. V shed 10 bases and J shed 6 bases, with 18 bases lying between them. The CDR3, as DNA: TGTGCCACTTCTCGGGACCCGGGCTATGAAAAACTGTTTTTT. The encoded protein is CATSRDPGYEKLFF.

The rearrangement uses TRBV9 and TRBJ2-3, with TRBD2 as a possible D gene (6 bases). Germline V gene data show CDR1 as SGDLS and CDR2 as YYNGEE. Deletions cut 3 bases from V and 0 bases from J, with 8 bases between. This CDR3 is 14 amino acids long. CDR3 in amino acids: CASSAAGSTDTQYF. In DNA form, the CDR3 reads TGTGCCAGCAGCGCGGCGGGGAGCACAGATACGCAGTATTTT. Full variable domain (missing parts from reference TRBV9 and TRBJ2-3): DSGVTQTPKHLITATGQRVTLRCSPRSGDLSVYWYQQSLDQGLQFLIQYYNGEERAKGNILERFSAQQFPDLHSELNLSSLELGDSALYFCASSAAGSTDTQYFGPGTRLTVL.

This chain connects TRBV6-5 to TRBJ1-1; D ambiguous. The CDR3 spans 15 residues. Germline V gene lookup returns CDR1 MNHEY and CDR2 SVGAGI. The V end lost 6 bases, the J end lost 0 bases, and 14 bases lay between the germline ends. The CDR3 region has the DNA TGTGCCAGCAGCCGGAGAAGGACGGTGAACACTGAAGCTTTCTTT. Translating it yields CASSRRRTVNTEAFF.

The DNA for the CDR3 is TGTGCCTGGAGTTTTACGCTAAGGACTCCCTCTCGGGGTGAGCAGTTCTTC. Encoded protein: CAWSFTLRTPSRGEQFF. The rearrangement uses TRBV30 and TRBJ2-1; tentative D call: TRBD2 (5 bases). V was pared by 2 bases and J by 9 bases, with 26 bases between. The CDR3 has 17 residues. Looked up from germline, CDR1 is GTSNPN and CDR2 is SVGIG (reference sequence).

This chain joins TRBV7-3 and TRBJ1-6; 9 bases map to TRBD1. The J segment lost 6 bases and the V segment lost 5 bases, leaving 8 bases of the junction unmatched. The V gene's germline CDR1 is SGHTA and CDR2 FQGTGA. The CDR3 runs 16 residues. Here the CDR3 DNA reads TGTGCCAGCAGCATTACAGGGGGCCCCCTTAATTCACCCCTCCACTTT. Translated: CASSITGGPLNSPLHF.

This rearrangement joins TRBV5-4 to TRBJ2-4; 7 nucleotides align to TRBD2. This CDR3 is 15 amino acids long. V shed 4 bases and J 9 bases; nucleotides not matched to a gene: 13. CDR1 is SGHNT, CDR2 YYREEE, per germline (reference sequence). The CDR3 loop is CASSRRTTRGSIQYF. The CDR3 bases are TGTGCCAGCAGCCGACGGACAACCCGCGGGAGCATTCAGTACTTC.

The rearrangement uses TRBV19 and TRBJ2-2, with TRBD1 matching 7 bases. The CDR3 spans 14 residues. Trimming removed 7 bases from V and 3 bases from J; junction bases left unmatched: 5. Per germline, CDR1 LNHDA and CDR2 SQIVND (reference sequence). The CDR3 sequence: CASTRTGYTGELFF. CDR3 DNA sequence: TGTGCCAGTACGCGGACAGGTTACACCGGGGAGCTGTTTTTT.

This clone was detected only a few times. As DNA, the CDR3 is TGTGCCAGCAGCCTCCCGGGACAGGGGCGAACTGAAGCTTTCTTT. It translates to CASSLPGQGRTEAFF. The chain recombines TRBV28 with TRBJ1-1; 10 nucleotides line up with TRBD1. V was clipped by 6 bases and J by 5 bases; unmatched bases: 9. This CDR3 is built from 15 residues. Germline V gene sequence: CDR1 MDHEN, CDR2 SYDVKM.

This chain joins TRBV29-1 and TRBJ2-1; 8 nucleotides match TRBD2. The CDR3 is 16 amino acids. The germline gives CDR1 SQVTM, CDR2 ANQGSEA. V was clipped by 0 bases and J by 1 base; unmatched bases: 5. This CDR3 reads CSVEDGRGGSYNEQFF. CDR3 DNA: TGCAGCGTTGAAGACGGGAGGGGAGGATCCTACAATGAGCAGTTCTTC.

The chain has TRBV30 and TRBJ1-5; the D gene is possibly TRBD1 (6 bases). This CDR3 is built from 15 residues. Per the germline V gene, CDR1 is GTSNPN and CDR2 is SVGIG (reference sequence). Trimming took 4 bases from V and 4 from J, leaving 17 bases between them. The CDR3 protein is CAWNPPQTGNQPQHF. In nucleotides, the CDR3 is TGTGCCTGGAACCCCCCCCAGACAGGAAATCAGCCCCAGCATTTT. Using reference TRBV30 and TRBJ1-5 for the parts outside the CDR3, the full variable domain is SQTIHQWPATLVQPVGSPLSLECTVEGTSNPNLYWYRQAAGRGLQLLFYSVGIGQISSEVPQNLSASRPQDRQFILSSKKLLLSDSGFYLCAWNPPQTGNQPQHFGDGTRLSIL.

The chain joins TRBV2 to TRBJ2-3, with TRBD2 matching over 8 bases. The germline gives CDR1 SNHLY, CDR2 FYNNEI. Germline trimming cut 3 bases from V and 4 bases from J; bases unmatched to any gene: 9. The CDR3 sequence is 16 residues long. The CDR3 loop is CASSEAAGGRADTQYF. DNA of the CDR3: TGTGCCAGCAGTGAGGCGGCGGGAGGTCGCGCAGATACGCAGTATTTT.

This chain links TRBV19 with TRBJ1-1, with D uncertain. This CDR3 region has 16 residues. The V end lost 4 bases, the J end lost 1 base, and 16 bases lay between the germline ends. Germline V gene data show CDR1 as LNHDA and CDR2 as SQIVND (reference sequence). The CDR3 here is CASSSPRQAQNTEAFF. DNA for the CDR3: TGTGCCAGTAGTAGCCCCCGGCAGGCTCAGAACACTGAAGCTTTCTTT. The full variable domain, rest sourced from reference TRBV19 and TRBJ1-1, is DGGITQSPKYLFRKEGQNVTLSCEQNLNHDAMYWYRQDPGQGLRLIYYSQIVNDFQKGDIAEGYSVSREKKESFPLTVTSAQKNPTAFYLCASSSPRQAQNTEAFFGQGTRLTVV.

The chain combines TRBV2 with TRBJ2-5; no clear D. V gave up 4 bases and J gave up 6 bases, with 3 bases separating them. The V gene's germline CDR1 is SNHLY and CDR2 FYNNEI. The length of the CDR3 is 10 residues. CDR3 bases: TGTGCCAGCAGTGTCAAGACCCAGTACTTC. It codes for CASSVKTQYF. The full variable domain, in which reference TRBV2 and TRBJ2-5 provide the parts outside the CDR3, is EPEVTQTPSHQVTQMGQEVILRCVPISNHLYFYWYRQILGQKVEFLVSFYNNEISEKSEIFDDQFSVERPDGSNFTLKIRSTKLEDSAMYFCASSVKTQYFGPGTRLLVL.

A remark on this clone: A read error may produce the germline difference seen at one junction end. This sample includes further DNA sequences coding for the same CDR3. The chain carries TRBV18 and TRBJ2-7; a possible D gene is TRBD1 (6 bases). CDR1 is KGHSH and CDR2 is LQKENI in the germline V gene. The CDR3 extends over 14 amino acids. The DNA of the CDR3 is TGTGCCAGCTCGCCACGTTGGGACAACTACGAGCAGTACTTC. It encodes CASSPRWDNYEQYF. The variable domain in full, with the rest retrieved from reference TRBV18 and TRBJ2-7, is NAGVMQNPRHLVRRRGQEARLRCSPMKGHSHVYWYRQLPEEGLKFMVYLQKENIIDESGMPKERFSAEFPKEGPSILRIQQVVRGDSAAYFCASSPRWDNYEQYFGPGTRLTVT.

The chain uses TRBV18 and TRBJ1-1, with D perhaps TRBD1 (5 bases). CDR3 length equals 16 residues. The V gene lost 5 bases and the J gene lost 0 bases, with 16 bases spanning the gap. Germline V gives CDR1 KGHSH, CDR2 LQKENI. CDR3 DNA: TGTGCCAGCTCATGGGTCAGGGTGGGACTGAACACTGAAGCTTTCTTT. It codes for CASSWVRVGLNTEAFF.

This clone showed up just a few times. The chain employs TRBV19 and TRBJ2-7, with no clear D. From germline, CDR1 is LNHDA and CDR2 SQIVND (reference sequence). The CDR3 sequence is 13 residues long. V lost 3 bases, J lost 2 bases, and 8 bases lay in between. CDR3 nucleotide sequence: TGTGCCAGTAGTATGCCGCACGCCTACGAGCAGTACTTC. Protein: CASSMPHAYEQYF. Full variable domain (rest looked up from reference TRBV19 and TRBJ2-7): DGGITQSPKYLFRKEGQNVTLSCEQNLNHDAMYWYRQDPGQGLRLIYYSQIVNDFQKGDIAEGYSVSREKKESFPLTVTSAQKNPTAFYLCASSMPHAYEQYFGPGTRLTVT.

This chain links TRBV7-6 with TRBJ2-4; 7 bases match TRBD1. V shed 0 bases and J 4 bases; nucleotides not matched to a gene: 6. The CDR3 runs to 16 residues. From germline, CDR1 is SGHVS and CDR2 FNYEAQ. The CDR3 region has the DNA TGTGCCAGCAGCTTAGCGCTTACAGGGGCAAAAAACATTCAGTACTTC. Translated: CASSLALTGAKNIQYF.

This clone occurred a few times. The chain recombines TRBV9 with TRBJ1-6; maybe TRBD1 (5 bases). Germline-derived CDR1 and CDR2 are SGDLS and YYNGEE. This CDR3 spans 15 amino acids. V gave up 3 bases and J gave up 7 bases, with 14 bases separating them. DNA for the CDR3: TGTGCCAGCAGCGAACGAACAGGAGGGAATTCACCCCTCCACTTT. This sequence encodes CASSERTGGNSPLHF.

The J gene is TRBJ1-6, the V gene TRBV7-3; D remains ambiguous. Germline-derived CDR1 and CDR2 are SGHTA and FQGTGA. This CDR3 has 14 residues. The V and J ends lost 2 bases and 2 bases respectively, with 4 bases between them. The CDR3 region has the DNA TGTGCCAGCAGCTTAGAGGCCTATAATTCACCCCTCCACTTT. It encodes CASSLEAYNSPLHF.

The rearrangement joins TRBV19 to TRBJ1-1; 7 bases align to TRBD1. The V gene end was trimmed by 3 bases and the J gene end by 1 base; junction bases not matched to a gene: 8. The CDR3 spans 16 residues. Germline V gives CDR1 LNHDA, CDR2 SQIVND (reference sequence). The CDR3 loop is CASSIGGQRRNTEAFF. The DNA for the CDR3 is TGTGCCAGTAGTATCGGGGGACAGAGAAGGAACACTGAAGCTTTCTTT.

The chain uses TRBV27 and TRBJ1-5, with TRBD1 identical over 8 bases. J lost 9 bases, V lost 4 bases, and 11 bases had no gene match. The CDR3 is 15 residues long. The germline CDR1 and CDR2 sequences are MNHEY and SMNVEV (reference sequence). The CDR3 here is CASSYIGQGLGPQHF. The CDR3 nucleotides read TGTGCCAGCAGTTATATCGGACAGGGCCTAGGGCCCCAGCATTTT.

The chain uses TRBV6-5 and TRBJ1-2, with TRBD1 as a possible D gene (6 bases). CDR1 is MNHEY, CDR2 SVGAGI, per germline. The CDR3 has 12 residues. Deletions cut 6 bases from V and 8 bases from J, with 13 bases between. CDR3 protein: CASRPRDKGYTF. The DNA for the CDR3 is TGTGCCAGCAGACCCCGGGACAAAGGCTACACCTTC.

This clone came up once. The chain employs TRBV6-5 and TRBJ1-1; D unclear. The CDR3 covers 11 residues. The germline V gene has CDR1 MNHEY and CDR2 SVGAGI. V was clipped by 9 bases and J by 0 bases, with 5 bases between them. CDR3 residues: CASKVNTEAFF. CDR3 sequence (DNA): TGTGCCAGTAAGGTGAACACTGAAGCTTTCTTT.